Presented here are 12 T cell receptor beta chains from one specimen sequenced in a study of molecular identifiers for immune sequencing clone quantification. TCRdb re-called the PCR reads through MiXCR, storing one row per CDR3 protein. This table has 490,000 or so distinct CDR3 sequences, about 22% appearing once. The sequenced sample was naive CD8+ T cells from blood, with Jurkat cell RNA spiked in. Subset denoted: FACS-sorted CD8+CD4-CCR7+CD45RA+ naive T cells. These receptors all stem from a human donor in good health. Some libraries in this study had Jurkat cell RNA spiked in.

This chain links TRBV5-1 with TRBJ2-7; no firm D call. Trimming removed 0 bases at V and 2 bases at J, with 9 bases between. The length of the CDR3 is 14 residues. In germline, CDR1 is SGHRS, CDR2 YFSETQ. The CDR3 DNA is TGCGCCAGCAGCTTGGATAGATTACCCTACGAGCAGTACTTC. Translating it yields CASSLDRLPYEQYF.

There are many counts of this clonotype. The chain carries TRBV29-1 and TRBJ2-7, with TRBD1 matching over 12 bases. Germline V lookup: CDR1 SQVTM, CDR2 ANQGSEA. V was pared by 6 bases and J by 3 bases, with 6 bases of the junction left unmatched. This CDR3 spans 14 amino acids. CDR3 region: CSVTGTGGFYEQYF. CDR3 nucleotides: TGCAGCGTAACCGGGACAGGGGGCTTCTACGAGCAGTACTTC.

Points on this clonotype: The CDR3 does not close with the conserved phenylalanine or tryptophan, likely indicating a read error. The chain joins TRBV5-1 to TRBJ2-3; possibly TRBD1 for D (6 bases). The V gene's germline CDR1 is SGHRS and CDR2 YFSETQ. The CDR3 loop spans 16 amino acids. V was cut by 4 bases and J by 2 bases, with 17 bases left in between. CDR3 DNA: TGCGCCAGCAGCCCACCGCAGGGGATTCACACAGATACGCAGTATCTT. This encodes CASSPPQGIHTDTQYL.

This chain links TRBV28 with TRBJ1-3; no clear D gene. The CDR3 length is 14 residues. Trimming left V 3 bases short and J 0 bases short, with 6 bases between. The germline V gene encodes CDR1 MDHEN and CDR2 SYDVKM. The CDR3 DNA reads TGTGCCAGCAGTTTTCTCATCTCTGGAAACACCATATATTTT. Residues: CASSFLISGNTIYF.

The chain links TRBV28 to TRBJ1-1; D gene uncertain. The germline V gene encodes CDR1 MDHEN and CDR2 SYDVKM. Trimming removed 4 bases from V and 5 bases from J, with 17 bases in between. The CDR3 is 15 amino acids. Here the CDR3 DNA reads TGTGCCAGCAGTTCATCGGTATGGGGAAATACTGAAGCTTTCTTT. Protein product: CASSSSVWGNTEAFF.

The V and J genes are TRBV27 and TRBJ2-5; a weak D match, TRBD1 (5 bases). V was shortened by 1 base and J by 3 bases, with 9 bases between the two germline ends. This CDR3 has 14 amino acids. Germline V CDR1 and CDR2: MNHEY, SMNVEV (reference sequence). The CDR3 reads CASSLFQGEETQYF. CDR3 nucleotides: TGTGCCAGCAGTTTATTTCAGGGTGAAGAGACCCAGTACTTC.

This clonotype has at least ten counts. The gene calls are TRBV6-5 and TRBJ2-2; D is undetermined. The V end was cut by 2 bases, the J end by 2 bases, with 3 bases between. This CDR3 contains 13 residues. The germline gives CDR1 MNHEY, CDR2 SVGAGI. The CDR3: CASSYINTGELFF. The CDR3 coding sequence is TGTGCCAGCAGTTACATCAACACCGGGGAGCTGTTTTTT.

As regards this clonotype: This may be a read error, as it is one base from a much larger clone. The V and J genes are TRBV4-1 and TRBJ2-3; perhaps TRBD1 as D (5 bases). The CDR3 runs 15 residues. Germline V gene sequence: CDR1 MGHRA, CDR2 YSYEKL. The CDR3 loop reads CASSPNGVSTGTQYF. In DNA, the CDR3 is TGCGCCAGCAGCCCAAATGGCGTTAGCACAGGTACGCAGTATTTT.

At least ten counts were recorded for this clonotype. This chain uses TRBV28 with TRBJ2-1; 11 positions match TRBD1. This CDR3 is 16 amino acids long. The V segment lost 1 base and the J segment 9 bases; nucleotides outside the gene matches: 8. CDR1 is MDHEN and CDR2 is SYDVKM in the germline V gene. In nucleotides, the CDR3 is TGTGCCAGCAGTTTATTCCCCGACGGACAGGGGGCTGAGCAGTTCTTC. Encoded protein: CASSLFPDGQGAEQFF.

To note about this clonotype: A single base separates this from a much larger clone, so it may be a read error. The conserved phenylalanine or tryptophan normally closing the CDR3 is absent here, so this likely arose from a read error. The rearrangement joins TRBV28 to TRBJ2-7, with 10 bases matching TRBD2. The CDR3 runs 16 residues. The germline V gene has CDR1 MDHEN and CDR2 SYDVKM. J gave up 1 base and V 3 bases, and 6 bases lay outside the gene matches. The CDR3 is CASSFLAGVPSYEQYL. Here the CDR3 DNA reads TGTGCCAGCAGTTTCCTAGCGGGAGTACCATCCTACGAGCAGTACCTC.

In its sample, this clonotype was seen a few times. This CDR3 is CAWSGGAGTDTQYF. The CDR3 coding sequence is TGTGCCTGGAGCGGGGGCGCCGGCACAGATACGCAGTATTTT. This sequence joins TRBV30 and TRBJ2-3, with D perhaps matching TRBD1 or TRBD2 (6 bases each). In germline, CDR1 is GTSNPN, CDR2 SVGIG (reference sequence). V lost 3 bases to trimming and J lost 1 base, with 11 bases between them. CDR3 size: 14 residues.

This clonotype was recorded at least ten times. The V gene is TRBV4-1, the J gene TRBJ2-7; TRBD1 is a possible D gene (6 bases). Germline assignment: CDR1 MGHRA and CDR2 YSYEKL. The CDR3 covers 14 residues. Between the trimmed V and J ends, which lost 2 bases and 9 bases, there was a span of 17 bases. The CDR3 is CASSQTVGAEVQYF. The CDR3 DNA follows: TGCGCCAGCAGCCAAACGGTGGGGGCGGAGGTGCAGTACTTC.